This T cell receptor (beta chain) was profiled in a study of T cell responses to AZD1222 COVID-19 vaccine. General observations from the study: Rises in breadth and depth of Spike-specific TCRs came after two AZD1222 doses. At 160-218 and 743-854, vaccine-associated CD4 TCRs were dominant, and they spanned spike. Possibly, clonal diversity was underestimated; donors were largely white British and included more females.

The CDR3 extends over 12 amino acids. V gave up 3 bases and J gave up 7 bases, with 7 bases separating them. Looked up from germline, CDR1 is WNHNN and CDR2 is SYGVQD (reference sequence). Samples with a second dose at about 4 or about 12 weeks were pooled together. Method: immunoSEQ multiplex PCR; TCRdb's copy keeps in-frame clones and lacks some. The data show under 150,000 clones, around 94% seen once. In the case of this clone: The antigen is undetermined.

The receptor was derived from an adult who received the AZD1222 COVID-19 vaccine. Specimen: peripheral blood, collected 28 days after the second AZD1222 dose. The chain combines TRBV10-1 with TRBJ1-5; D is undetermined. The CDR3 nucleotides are TGCGCCAGCAGTGACCAGGCCCAGCCCCAGCATTTT. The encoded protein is CASSDQAQPQHF.